The present T cell receptor beta chain was sequenced within a study of cytomegalovirus exposure and HLA in healthy donors. Study observations and caveats: An assumption of roughly uniform sequencing depth across donors underlay the presence/absence analyses. There were some public TCRs occurring in many donors, but most TCR sequences were rare.

Both 60 Vbeta primers and 13 Jbeta primers went into the PCR. The method was immunoSEQ multiplex PCR; TCRdb's version includes in-frame clones alone and lacks a portion of them. The sample carries approximately 85,000 clones, 60% to 75% recorded once. As regards this clone: Antigen specificity is unknown.

The study sampled nominally healthy donors, though unrecorded immune exposures were likely. CDR3 length: 13 residues. Trimming removed 3 bases from V and 8 bases from J, with 11 bases in between. The germline CDR1 and CDR2 sequences are SGDLS and YYNGEE. Sample: PBMCs. This TCR was sampled from a woman aged 40-49 years in good health and CMV-seropositive. The rearrangement links TRBV9 to TRBJ1-4, with D unresolved. The CDR3 spells CASSDWVGEKLFF. The CDR3, as DNA: TGTGCCAGCAGCGACTGGGTCGGGGAAAAACTGTTTTTT.